The source of this TCR beta chain is a study of shared clonotypes between healthy human individuals. This CDR3 has 10 amino acids. V shed 5 bases and J shed 5 bases, with 3 bases lying between them. CDR1 is SGHDN, CDR2 FVKESK, per germline. Sequencing used immunoSEQ multiplex PCR; TCRdb keeps in-frame clones, though not all of them. The repertoire holds under 1 million clones, around 93% seen once, with about 25% in the top ten. CD8 cells classed as naive were CD45RO-negative and positively selected for CCR7, excluding terminally differentiated effector memory CD45RA+ cells. V is TRBV14 and J is TRBJ1-1; D ambiguous. Sequencing input: naive CD8+ T cells sorted from blood. This sequence was found in a young man in good health. Written as DNA, the CDR3 is TGTGCCAGCAGCGGAACTGAAGCTTTCTTT. Translated, it gives CASSGTEAFF.